A selection of T cell receptor beta chains follows, all from one sample in a study of cytomegalovirus exposure and HLA in healthy donors. Assay: immunoSEQ multiplex PCR; the TCRdb copy retains only in-frame clones and omits some. The table has under 80,000 clones, 70% to 90% seen once. Material: PBMCs. The receptors derive from a woman under 30 in good health and CMV-seronegative. Both conserved end residues are part of each CDR3. Fields, in order: clone size, V gene, J gene, D gene, CDR3 protein, CDR3 DNA. The D gene is left open where the match is weak. A clone size is listed for some rows: how often the clone was seen (once, few, many), or a class if it is expanded.

clone size: NA
V gene: TRBV2
J gene: TRBJ2-7
D gene: TRBD1
CDR3 protein: CASLEKDPHRGAEQYF
CDR3 DNA: TGTGCCAGCTTGGAAAAAGACCCCCACAGGGGCGCCGAGCAGTACTTC

clone size: NA
V gene: TRBV7-6
J gene: TRBJ1-6
D gene: TRBD1
CDR3 protein: CASSARQGGYSPLHF
CDR3 DNA: TGTGCCAGCAGCGCTCGACAGGGGGGGTATTCACCCCTCCACTTT

clone size: once
V gene: TRBV5-1
J gene: TRBJ2-7
D gene: NA
CDR3 protein: CASSLGQGREQYF
CDR3 DNA: TGCGCCAGCAGCTTGGGGCAGGGTCGCGAGCAGTACTTC

clone size: NA
V gene: TRBV11-2
J gene: TRBJ2-7
D gene: TRBD2
CDR3 protein: CASSPRTSATSYEQYF
CDR3 DNA: TGTGCCAGCAGCCCTCGGACTAGCGCGACCTCCTACGAGCAGTACTTC

clone size: NA
V gene: TRBV7-9
J gene: TRBJ2-2
D gene: TRBD2
CDR3 protein: CASSLVLAVNTGELFF
CDR3 DNA: TGTGCCAGCAGCTTAGTTCTAGCGGTCAACACCGGGGAGCTGTTTTTT

clone size: NA
V gene: TRBV5-6
J gene: TRBJ2-3
D gene: TRBD2
CDR3 protein: CASSLGLAGAPDTQYF
CDR3 DNA: TGTGCCAGCAGCTTGGGTCTAGCGGGAGCCCCAGATACGCAGTATTTT

clone size: once
V gene: TRBV15
J gene: TRBJ2-7
D gene: TRBD2
CDR3 protein: CATSRGASGASYEQYF
CDR3 DNA: TGTGCCACCAGCAGAGGTGCCAGCGGGGCCTCCTACGAGCAGTACTTC

clone size: NA
V gene: TRBV19
J gene: TRBJ2-7
D gene: TRBD1
CDR3 protein: CASSHAGTGPYEQYF
CDR3 DNA: TGTGCCAGTAGCCATGCGGGGACAGGGCCCTACGAGCAGTACTTC

clone size: NA
V gene: TRBV5-1
J gene: TRBJ2-3
D gene: TRBD2
CDR3 protein: CASSGGRAFSDTQYF
CDR3 DNA: TGCGCCAGCAGTGGCGGGAGGGCCTTTTCAGATACGCAGTATTTT

clone size: once
V gene: TRBV10-3
J gene: TRBJ2-7
D gene: NA
CDR3 protein: CASNGGPVGQYF
CDR3 DNA: TGTGCCAGCAACGGCGGCCCCGTAGGGCAGTACTTC

clone size: NA
V gene: TRBV9
J gene: TRBJ2-2
D gene: NA
CDR3 protein: CASSPRGSGNTGELFF
CDR3 DNA: TGTGCCAGCAGCCCCCGTGGTAGCGGTAACACCGGGGAGCTGTTTTTT

clone size: NA
V gene: TRBV5-5
J gene: TRBJ2-1
D gene: TRBD1
CDR3 protein: CASSSQGAPYNEQFF
CDR3 DNA: TGTGCCAGCAGCTCACAGGGGGCCCCCTACAATGAGCAGTTCTTC

clone size: NA
V gene: TRBV19
J gene: TRBJ1-1
D gene: NA
CDR3 protein: CASSPLEGGLEAFF
CDR3 DNA: TGTGCCAGTAGTCCCCTGGAGGGCGGCCTAGAAGCTTTCTTT

clone size: NA
V gene: TRBV5-4
J gene: TRBJ2-7
D gene: NA
CDR3 protein: CASSLPGYEQYF
CDR3 DNA: TGTGCCAGCAGCTTGCCCGGCTACGAGCAGTACTTC

clone size: NA
V gene: TRBV29-1
J gene: TRBJ2-2
D gene: NA
CDR3 protein: CSVEVAGATGELFF
CDR3 DNA: TGCAGCGTTGAAGTCGCAGGGGCCACCGGGGAGCTGTTTTTT

clone size: NA
V gene: TRBV28
J gene: TRBJ2-7
D gene: TRBD2
CDR3 protein: CASSPPRRTSGRAYEQYF
CDR3 DNA: TGTGCCAGCAGTCCTCCCCGTCGGACTAGCGGGAGGGCCTACGAGCAGTACTTC

clone size: once
V gene: TRBV6-5
J gene: TRBJ1-1
D gene: TRBD1
CDR3 protein: CASRGQGWAFF
CDR3 DNA: TGTGCCAGCAGAGGACAGGGTTGGGCTTTCTTT

clone size: NA
V gene: TRBV27
J gene: TRBJ1-5
D gene: TRBD1
CDR3 protein: CASSRQGGNQPQHF
CDR3 DNA: TGTGCCAGCTCACGACAGGGCGGCAATCAGCCCCAGCATTTT

clone size: few
V gene: TRBV6-5
J gene: TRBJ1-2
D gene: NA
CDR3 protein: CASSYFGGQGYTF
CDR3 DNA: TGTGCCAGCAGTTACTTCGGGGGGCAGGGCTACACCTTC

clone size: NA
V gene: TRBV5-8
J gene: TRBJ2-3
D gene: NA
CDR3 protein: CASSLGRSSTDTQYF
CDR3 DNA: TGTGCCAGCAGCTTGGGGCGGTCTAGCACAGATACGCAGTATTTT

clone size: NA
V gene: TRBV4-1
J gene: TRBJ1-3
D gene: NA
CDR3 protein: CASSQLGASGNTIYF
CDR3 DNA: TGCGCCAGCAGCCAACTGGGGGCCTCTGGAAACACCATATATTTT

clone size: once
V gene: TRBV2
J gene: TRBJ2-2
D gene: NA
CDR3 protein: CALRGGDNTGELFF
CDR3 DNA: TGTGCCCTCCGAGGGGGAGACAACACCGGGGAGCTGTTTTTT

clone size: NA
V gene: TRBV6-4
J gene: TRBJ2-2
D gene: TRBD1
CDR3 protein: CASSFDPGQGTGELFF
CDR3 DNA: TGTGCCAGCAGCTTCGATCCGGGACAGGGTACCGGGGAGCTGTTTTTT

clone size: once
V gene: TRBV4-2
J gene: TRBJ2-1
D gene: TRBD2
CDR3 protein: CASSQEWTSSFDEQFF
CDR3 DNA: TGTGCCAGCAGCCAAGAATGGACTAGCTCTTTCGATGAGCAGTTCTTC

clone size: NA
V gene: TRBV4-2
J gene: TRBJ2-3
D gene: TRBD2
CDR3 protein: CASSQWASGRAAQYF
CDR3 DNA: TGTGCCAGCAGCCAATGGGCTAGCGGGAGGGCCGCGCAGTATTTT

clone size: NA
V gene: TRBV29-1
J gene: TRBJ2-2
D gene: NA
CDR3 protein: CSVLRVGGTGELFF
CDR3 DNA: TGCAGCGTTTTGCGGGTGGGCGGGACCGGGGAGCTGTTTTTT

clone size: NA
V gene: TRBV28
J gene: TRBJ2-2
D gene: TRBD1
CDR3 protein: CASSSNQDRGGGELFF
CDR3 DNA: TGTGCCAGCAGTTCCAACCAAGACAGGGGAGGCGGGGAGCTGTTTTTT

clone size: few
V gene: TRBV11-1
J gene: TRBJ1-6
D gene: TRBD1
CDR3 protein: CASSDQGANSPLHF
CDR3 DNA: TGTGCCAGCAGCGACCAGGGGGCCAATTCACCCCTCCACTTT

clone size: NA
V gene: TRBV30
J gene: TRBJ1-5
D gene: NA
CDR3 protein: CAWSGSSNQPQHF
CDR3 DNA: TGTGCCTGGAGTGGTTCGAGCAATCAGCCCCAGCATTTT

clone size: NA
V gene: TRBV6-1
J gene: TRBJ2-7
D gene: NA
CDR3 protein: CASDVNAGLYEQYF
CDR3 DNA: TGTGCCAGCGACGTCAATGCGGGCCTCTACGAGCAGTACTTC

clone size: NA
V gene: TRBV2
J gene: TRBJ2-5
D gene: TRBD2
CDR3 protein: CASGRRASGPQETQYF
CDR3 DNA: TGTGCCAGTGGGCGGCGGGCTAGCGGGCCCCAAGAGACCCAGTACTTC

clone size: NA
V gene: TRBV18
J gene: TRBJ2-3
D gene: TRBD1
CDR3 protein: CASSPGQGGPDTQYF
CDR3 DNA: TGTGCCAGCTCACCGGGACAGGGGGGCCCAGATACGCAGTATTTT

clone size: once
V gene: TRBV29-1
J gene: TRBJ2-1
D gene: NA
CDR3 protein: CSAIWGGRHEQFF
CDR3 DNA: TGCAGCGCTATCTGGGGCGGTAGGCATGAGCAGTTCTTC

clone size: NA
V gene: TRBV30
J gene: TRBJ1-2
D gene: TRBD1
CDR3 protein: CAWSVTGWYGYTF
CDR3 DNA: TGTGCCTGGAGTGTGACAGGGTGGTATGGCTACACCTTC

clone size: once
V gene: TRBV30
J gene: TRBJ1-3
D gene: NA
CDR3 protein: CAWSVPGRHGNTIYF
CDR3 DNA: TGTGCCTGGAGTGTACCAGGGAGGCACGGGAACACCATATATTTT

clone size: NA
V gene: TRBV30
J gene: TRBJ2-7
D gene: NA
CDR3 protein: CAWRRTGDYEQYF
CDR3 DNA: TGTGCCTGGAGAAGGACGGGGGACTACGAGCAGTACTTC

clone size: once
V gene: TRBV6-5
J gene: TRBJ2-1
D gene: TRBD2
CDR3 protein: CASTRSGLAYNEQFF
CDR3 DNA: TGTGCCAGCACTCGCTCCGGACTAGCTTACAATGAGCAGTTCTTC

clone size: NA
V gene: TRBV28
J gene: TRBJ2-7
D gene: TRBD2
CDR3 protein: CASSSGASGDDEQYF
CDR3 DNA: TGTGCCAGCAGTTCAGGGGCTAGCGGGGACGACGAGCAGTACTTC

clone size: NA
V gene: TRBV19
J gene: TRBJ2-2
D gene: NA
CDR3 protein: CASSIDRNTGELFF
CDR3 DNA: TGTGCCAGTAGTATAGATCGGAACACCGGGGAGCTGTTTTTT